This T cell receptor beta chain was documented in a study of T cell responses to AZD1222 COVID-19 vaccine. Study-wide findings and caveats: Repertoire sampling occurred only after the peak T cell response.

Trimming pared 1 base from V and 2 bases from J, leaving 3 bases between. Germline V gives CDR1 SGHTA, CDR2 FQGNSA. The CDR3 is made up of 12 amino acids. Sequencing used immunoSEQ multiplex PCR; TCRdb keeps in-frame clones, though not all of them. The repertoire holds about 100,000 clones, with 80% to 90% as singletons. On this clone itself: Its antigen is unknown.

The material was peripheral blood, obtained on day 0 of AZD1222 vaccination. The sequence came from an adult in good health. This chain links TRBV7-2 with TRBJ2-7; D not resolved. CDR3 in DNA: TGTGCCAGCAGCTTAGGAGCCTACGAGCAGTACTTC. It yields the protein CASSLGAYEQYF.